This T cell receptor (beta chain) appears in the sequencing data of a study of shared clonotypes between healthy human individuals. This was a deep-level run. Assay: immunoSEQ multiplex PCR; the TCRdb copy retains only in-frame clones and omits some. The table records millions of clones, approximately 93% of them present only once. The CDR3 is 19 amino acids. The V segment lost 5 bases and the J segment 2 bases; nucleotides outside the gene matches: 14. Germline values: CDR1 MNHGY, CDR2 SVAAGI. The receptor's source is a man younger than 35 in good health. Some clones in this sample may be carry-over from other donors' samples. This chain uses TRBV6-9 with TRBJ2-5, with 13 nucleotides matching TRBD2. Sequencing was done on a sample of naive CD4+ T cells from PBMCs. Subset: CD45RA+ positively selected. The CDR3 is CASSPFRLAGGTVQETQYF. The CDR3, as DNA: TGTGCCAGCAGTCCATTCAGACTAGCGGGAGGAACAGTACAAGAGACCCAGTACTTC.